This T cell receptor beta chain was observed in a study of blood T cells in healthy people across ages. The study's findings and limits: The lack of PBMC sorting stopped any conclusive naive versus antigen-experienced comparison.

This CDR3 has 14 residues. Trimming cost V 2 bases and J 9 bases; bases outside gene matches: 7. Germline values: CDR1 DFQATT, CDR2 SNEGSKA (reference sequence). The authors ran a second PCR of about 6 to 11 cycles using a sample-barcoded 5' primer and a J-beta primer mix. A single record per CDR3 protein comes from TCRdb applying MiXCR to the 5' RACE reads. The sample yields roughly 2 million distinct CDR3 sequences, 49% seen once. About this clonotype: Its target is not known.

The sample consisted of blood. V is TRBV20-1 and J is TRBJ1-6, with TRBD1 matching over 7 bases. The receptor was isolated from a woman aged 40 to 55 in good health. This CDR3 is CSARWGQQLSPLHF. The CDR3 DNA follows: TGCAGTGCTAGATGGGGACAGCAACTTTCACCCCTCCACTTT.